This T cell receptor beta chain was found in a study of shared clonotypes between healthy human individuals. How the authors handled the data: Filtering differed for immunoSEQ, which gave only junction sequences without quality scores. Assay used: immunoSEQ multiplex PCR; TCRdb lists only in-frame clones, some missing. For V, J and clone size, that table is used; D and trimming come from the DNA. The table includes hundreds of thousands of clones, approximately 96% detected once. Positively selected for CCR7, the CD45RO-negative cells used as naive CD8 cells excluded terminally differentiated effector memory CD45RA+ cells. Donation came from healthy HIV-negative adults that had no recent acute infections or vaccinations. This clone was counted between two and nine times. The same CDR3 can be traced to other DNA sequences in this sample. The clonotype comes from a woman aged 25 to 39 in good health. Material: naive CD8+ T cells sorted from blood.

CDR3 DNA sequence: TGTGCCAGCAGCCTCACCTACGAGCAGTACTTC. This sequence encodes CASSLTYEQYF. The chain couples TRBV7-9 to TRBJ2-7; D not certain. Germline assignment: CDR1 SEHNR and CDR2 FQNEAQ (reference sequence). This CDR3 has 11 amino acids. V was pared by 5 bases and J by 2 bases, with 4 bases between.